Listed below are T cell receptor beta chains from one sample, sequenced in a study of T cells after posttransplantation cyclophosphamide. Measured with immunoSEQ multiplex PCR; TCRdb has only the in-frame clones, and not every one. The sample lists almost 10,000 clones; about 90% were seen once. The sample here was PBMCs, taken roughly 460 days after allogeneic stem cell transplant with calcineurin inhibitor and methotrexate. Receptors were obtained from a male patient in his fifties who received an allogeneic stem cell transplant from an unrelated donor, was CMV-positive, and had chronic GVHD only. Some of the T cells might come from the graft donor. Each CDR3 is given with its conserved first and last residue. A D gene is named only where the DNA matches it firmly. Some rows mark clone size as missing; the rest say once, few, many or name a class of expanded clone.

V: TRBV5-6
size: NA
J: TRBJ2-5
D: NA
CDR3: CASSSAGGGETQYF
DNA: TGTGCCAGCAGCTCGGCCGGGGGTGGTGAGACCCAGTACTTC

V: TRBV7-9
size: NA
J: TRBJ1-4
D: NA
CDR3: CASSPPGGRGEKLFF
DNA: TGTGCCAGCAGCCCGCCCGGGGGGCGGGGTGAAAAACTGTTTTTT

V: TRBV6-1
size: NA
J: TRBJ2-1
D: NA
CDR3: CASSERGYNEQFF
DNA: TGTGCCAGCAGTGAAAGGGGCTACAATGAGCAGTTCTTC

V: TRBV7-2
size: NA
J: TRBJ2-7
D: NA
CDR3: CASSLVSGSALDHYEQYF
DNA: TGTGCCAGCAGCTTAGTTTCCGGGAGCGCTCTTGATCACTACGAGCAGTACTTC

V: TRBV10-3
size: NA
J: TRBJ2-1
D: TRBD2
CDR3: CAISESSGTRGQFF
DNA: TGTGCCATCAGTGAAAGCTCCGGGACTAGAGGGCAGTTCTTC

V: TRBV18
size: NA
J: TRBJ1-5
D: NA
CDR3: CASSPQWVRDQPQHF
DNA: TGCGCCAGCTCACCACAATGGGTACGGGATCAGCCCCAGCATTTT

V: TRBV4-1
size: NA
J: TRBJ2-2
D: NA
CDR3: CASSQDGLNTGELFF
DNA: TGCGCCAGCAGCCAAGACGGTCTTAACACCGGGGAGCTGTTTTTT

V: TRBV5-1
size: once
J: TRBJ1-6
D: NA
CDR3: CASSPYGQASSPLHF
DNA: TGCGCCAGCAGCCCCTACGGCCAGGCTAGCTCACCCCTCCACTTT

V: TRBV9
size: NA
J: TRBJ1-1
D: NA
CDR3: CASSHPTGPGDTEAFF
DNA: TGTGCCAGCAGCCATCCCACAGGACCTGGCGACACTGAAGCTTTCTTT

V: TRBV28
size: NA
J: TRBJ2-7
D: TRBD2
CDR3: CASSLGLAGGADTQQYF
DNA: TGTGCCAGCAGTCTAGGACTAGCGGGAGGCGCCGATACGCAGCAGTACTTC

V: TRBV6-5
size: NA
J: TRBJ2-7
D: NA
CDR3: CASSYSISSSVNF
DNA: TGTGCCAGCAGTTACTCGATCTCCTCTAGCGTGAACTTC

V: TRBV4-1
size: NA
J: TRBJ1-4
D: TRBD1
CDR3: CASSLEVAGGSEKLFF
DNA: TGCGCCAGCAGCCTTGAAGTGGCAGGGGGGAGTGAAAAACTGTTTTTT

V: TRBV10-2
size: NA
J: TRBJ2-5
D: NA
CDR3: CASSESRLETQYF
DNA: TGCGCCAGCAGTGAGTCGAGACTTGAGACCCAGTACTTC

V: TRBV9
size: NA
J: TRBJ2-2
D: NA
CDR3: CASTAGSGAGELFF
DNA: TGTGCCAGCACCGCGGGTTCAGGAGCCGGGGAGCTGTTTTTT

V: TRBV6-5
size: NA
J: TRBJ2-1
D: TRBD2
CDR3: CASSKWTSGDNEQFF
DNA: TGCGCCAGCAGTAAGTGGACTAGCGGAGACAATGAGCAGTTCTTC

V: TRBV2
size: NA
J: TRBJ2-5
D: TRBD2
CDR3: CASSDGGRETQYF
DNA: TGTGCCAGCAGTGACGGGGGGAGAGAGACCCAGTACTTC

V: TRBV10-3
size: NA
J: TRBJ2-1
D: TRBD2
CDR3: CAISELAGGIPGYNEQFF
DNA: TGTGCCATCAGTGAACTAGCGGGGGGGATTCCCGGCTACAATGAGCAGTTCTTC

V: TRBV11-2
size: NA
J: TRBJ2-5
D: TRBD2
CDR3: CASSYSGGVIETQYF
DNA: TGTGCCAGCAGCTATTCCGGGGGGGTAATTGAGACCCAGTACTTC

V: TRBV19
size: NA
J: TRBJ2-7
D: TRBD1
CDR3: CASRDLRWGQGAEQYF
DNA: TGTGCCAGTAGGGACTTAAGATGGGGACAGGGAGCCGAGCAGTACTTC

V: TRBV19
size: NA
J: TRBJ1-2
D: NA
CDR3: CASSIAPRYGYTF
DNA: TGTGCCAGTAGTATCGCCCCCCGGTATGGCTACACCTTC

V: TRBV4-1
size: NA
J: TRBJ2-7
D: TRBD1
CDR3: CASSGTVSYEQYF
DNA: TGCGCCAGCAGCGGGACAGTGTCCTACGAGCAGTACTTC

V: TRBV28
size: NA
J: TRBJ2-7
D: TRBD1
CDR3: CASIQDPGTGRYHEQYF
DNA: TGTGCCAGCATTCAAGATCCCGGGACAGGGAGATATCACGAGCAGTACTTC

V: TRBV10-2
size: NA
J: TRBJ1-5
D: NA
CDR3: CASSGREGEPQHF
DNA: TGCGCCAGCAGCGGCAGGGAGGGTGAGCCCCAGCATTTT

V: TRBV5-1
size: once
J: TRBJ2-3
D: NA
CDR3: CASSLLEDTQYF
DNA: TGCGCCAGCAGCTTGTTAGAAGATACGCAGTATTTT

V: TRBV6-1
size: NA
J: TRBJ2-3
D: TRBD2
CDR3: CASSELGTSGADTQYF
DNA: TGTGCCAGCAGTGAATTGGGGACTAGCGGGGCAGATACGCAGTATTTT

V: TRBV11-2
size: NA
J: TRBJ2-7
D: TRBD1
CDR3: CASRHLTGGYEQYF
DNA: TGTGCCAGCAGACACCTGACAGGGGGCTACGAGCAGTACTTC